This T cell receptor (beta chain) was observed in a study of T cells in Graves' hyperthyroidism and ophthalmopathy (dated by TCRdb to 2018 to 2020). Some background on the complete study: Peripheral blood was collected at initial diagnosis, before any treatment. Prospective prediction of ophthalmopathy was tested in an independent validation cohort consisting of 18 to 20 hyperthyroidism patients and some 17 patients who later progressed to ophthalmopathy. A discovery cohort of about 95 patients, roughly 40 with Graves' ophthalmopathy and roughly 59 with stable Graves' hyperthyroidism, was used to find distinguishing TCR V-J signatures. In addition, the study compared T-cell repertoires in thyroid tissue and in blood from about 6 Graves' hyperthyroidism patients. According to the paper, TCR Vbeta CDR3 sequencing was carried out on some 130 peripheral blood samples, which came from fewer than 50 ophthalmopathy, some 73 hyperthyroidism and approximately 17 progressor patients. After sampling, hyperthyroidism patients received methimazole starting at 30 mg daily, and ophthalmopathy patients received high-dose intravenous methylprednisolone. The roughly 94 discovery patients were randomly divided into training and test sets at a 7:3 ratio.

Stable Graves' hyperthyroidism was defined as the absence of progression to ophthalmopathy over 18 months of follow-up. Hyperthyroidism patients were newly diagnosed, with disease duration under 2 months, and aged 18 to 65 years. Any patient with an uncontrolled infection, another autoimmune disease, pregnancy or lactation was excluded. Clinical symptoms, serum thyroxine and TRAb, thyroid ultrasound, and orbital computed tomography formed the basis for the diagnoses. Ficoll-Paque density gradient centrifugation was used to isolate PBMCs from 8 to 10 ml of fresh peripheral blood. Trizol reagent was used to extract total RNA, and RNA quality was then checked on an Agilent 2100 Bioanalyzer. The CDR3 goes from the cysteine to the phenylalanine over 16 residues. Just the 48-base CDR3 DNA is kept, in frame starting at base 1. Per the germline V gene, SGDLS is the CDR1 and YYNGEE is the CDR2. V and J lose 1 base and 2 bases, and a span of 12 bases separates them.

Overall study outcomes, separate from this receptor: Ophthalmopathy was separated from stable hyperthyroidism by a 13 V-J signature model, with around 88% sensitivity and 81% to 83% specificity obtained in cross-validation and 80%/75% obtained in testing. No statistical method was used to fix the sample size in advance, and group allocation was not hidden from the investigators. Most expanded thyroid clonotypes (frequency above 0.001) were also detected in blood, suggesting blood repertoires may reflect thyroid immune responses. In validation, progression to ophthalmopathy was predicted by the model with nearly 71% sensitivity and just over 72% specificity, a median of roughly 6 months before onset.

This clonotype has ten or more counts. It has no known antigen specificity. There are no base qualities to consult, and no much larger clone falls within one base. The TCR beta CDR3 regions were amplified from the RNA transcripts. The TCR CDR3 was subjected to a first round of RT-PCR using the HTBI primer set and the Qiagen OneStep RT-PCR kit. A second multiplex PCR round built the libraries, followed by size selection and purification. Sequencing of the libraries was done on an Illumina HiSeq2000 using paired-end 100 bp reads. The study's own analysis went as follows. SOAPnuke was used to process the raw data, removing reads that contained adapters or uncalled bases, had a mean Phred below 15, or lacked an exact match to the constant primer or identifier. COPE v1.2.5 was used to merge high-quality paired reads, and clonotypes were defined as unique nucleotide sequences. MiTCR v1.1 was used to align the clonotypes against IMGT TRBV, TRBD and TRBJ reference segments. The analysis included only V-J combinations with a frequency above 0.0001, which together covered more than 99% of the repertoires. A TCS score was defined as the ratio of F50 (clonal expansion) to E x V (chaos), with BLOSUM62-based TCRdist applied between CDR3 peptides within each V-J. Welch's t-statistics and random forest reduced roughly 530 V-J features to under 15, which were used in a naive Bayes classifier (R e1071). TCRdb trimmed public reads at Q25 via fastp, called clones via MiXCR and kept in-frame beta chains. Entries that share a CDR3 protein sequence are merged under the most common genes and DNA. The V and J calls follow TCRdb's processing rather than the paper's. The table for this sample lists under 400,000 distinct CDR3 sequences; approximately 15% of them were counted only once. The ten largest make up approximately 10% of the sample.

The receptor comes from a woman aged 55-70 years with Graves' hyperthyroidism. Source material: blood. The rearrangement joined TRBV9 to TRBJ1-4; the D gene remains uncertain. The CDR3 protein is CASSVWAGGTNEKLFF. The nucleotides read TGTGCCAGCAGCGTATGGGCAGGTGGGACTAATGAAAAACTGTTTTTT.